The 19 T cell receptor beta chains below were found in one sample sequenced in a study of shared T cell receptors in the human thymus. The data were produced by immunoSEQ multiplex PCR, yet TCRdb's version contains in-frame clones alone and is incomplete. Found here are 700,000 or so clones, 80% to 90% of them singletons; the top ten hold about 0.011%. The same sample was also used in a study of human thymus T cells.

The specimen was thymocytes. The receptors shown here come from a girl less than two years old with a congenital heart defect.

The chain links TRBV2 to TRBJ2-5, with TRBD1 matching 11 bases. V was clipped by 0 bases and J by 5 bases; unmatched bases: 11. This CDR3 comprises 18 residues. CDR1 is SNHLY, CDR2 FYNNEI, per germline. The CDR3 region is CASSEARGQGVFDETQYF. CDR3 nucleotides: TGTGCCAGCAGTGAAGCGCGGGGACAGGGGGTTTTCGATGAGACCCAGTACTTC.

The V and J genes are TRBV18 and TRBJ2-5; the D gene is possibly TRBD2 (5 bases). The ends were cut back, 3 bases at V and 4 bases at J, with 15 bases in the middle. The CDR3 extends over 15 amino acids. Germline CDR1 reads KGHSH; CDR2 reads LQKENI. In DNA form, the CDR3 reads TGTGCCAGCTCACCCCGGGGTCTAATTGGAGAGACCCAGTACTTC. Translated: CASSPRGLIGETQYF. Full variable domain (remainder filled in from reference TRBV18 and TRBJ2-5): NAGVMQNPRHLVRRRGQEARLRCSPMKGHSHVYWYRQLPEEGLKFMVYLQKENIIDESGMPKERFSAEFPKEGPSILRIQQVVRGDSAAYFCASSPRGLIGETQYFGPGTRLLVL.

The chain combines TRBV4-3 with TRBJ2-7; D perhaps matches TRBD1 (7 bases). From germline, CDR1 is LGHNA and CDR2 YSLEER. V lost 0 bases to trimming and J lost 2 bases, with 17 bases between them. CDR3 length equals 17 residues. The DNA for the CDR3 is TGCGCCAGCAGCCAAGATTTCACGGCAGGGGGGCCCTACGAGCAGTACTTC. It is translated as CASSQDFTAGGPYEQYF.

The V and J genes are TRBV4-2 and TRBJ1-6; maybe TRBD1 (5 bases). The CDR3 contains 15 residues. Trimming removed 1 base from V and 8 bases from J, with 12 bases in between. CDR1 and CDR2 (germline): LGHNA, YNFKEQ. This CDR3 reads CASSQVGAGDSPLHF. CDR3 nucleotides: TGTGCCAGCAGCCAAGTAGGGGCTGGGGATTCACCCCTCCACTTT.

The J gene is TRBJ2-7, the V gene TRBV7-6, with TRBD1 as a possible D gene (5 bases). This CDR3 contains 16 residues. V was clipped by 5 bases and J by 2 bases, with 19 bases between them. The germline V gene has CDR1 SGHVS and CDR2 FNYEAQ. The CDR3 coding sequence is TGTGCCAGCAGCACCCGGGCAGGGAAAGGCCCCTACGAGCAGTACTTC. Residues: CASSTRAGKGPYEQYF. The whole variable domain, remainder taken from reference TRBV7-6 and TRBJ2-7, is GAGVSQSPRYKVTKRGQDVALRCDPISGHVSLYWYRQALGQGPEFLTYFNYEAQQDKSGLPNDRFSAERPEGSISTLTIQRTEQRDSAMYRCASSTRAGKGPYEQYFGPGTRLTVT.

V is TRBV27 and J is TRBJ1-2; no definite D call. The V gene lost 7 bases and the J gene lost 3 bases, with 18 bases spanning the gap. The germline V gene encodes CDR1 MNHEY and CDR2 SMNVEV (reference sequence). The CDR3 has 15 amino acids. CDR3 loop: CASMAFGSGDYGYTF. CDR3 in DNA: TGTGCCAGCATGGCGTTTGGGAGCGGTGACTATGGCTACACCTTC.

The chain combines TRBV5-1 with TRBJ1-1; D is possibly TRBD1 (6 bases). This CDR3 comprises 16 residues. V was shortened by 0 bases and J by 1 base, with 13 bases between the two germline ends. Per germline, CDR1 SGHRS and CDR2 YFSETQ. The CDR3 bases are TGCGCCAGCAGCTTGGTGATTCAGGGGACGAACACTGAAGCTTTCTTT. Its translation: CASSLVIQGTNTEAFF.

The chain carries TRBV5-6 and TRBJ2-7, with D maybe TRBD1 (6 bases). The V end lost 4 bases, the J end lost 2 bases, and 16 bases lay between the germline ends. The CDR3 spans 15 residues. Germline V gene data show CDR1 as SGHDT and CDR2 as YYEEEE. The CDR3 protein is CASSPGVRVPYEQYF. Written as DNA, the CDR3 is TGTGCCAGCAGCCCAGGGGTGAGGGTTCCCTACGAGCAGTACTTC. The variable domain in full, with the rest retrieved from reference TRBV5-6 and TRBJ2-7, is DAGVTQSPTHLIKTRGQQVTLRCSPKSGHDTVSWYQQALGQGPQFIFQYYEEEERQRGNFPDRFSGHQFPNYSSELNVNALLLGDSALYLCASSPGVRVPYEQYFGPGTRLTVT.

J is TRBJ2-5 and V is TRBV5-1, with TRBD1 matching over 8 bases. This CDR3 contains 13 residues. Germline V gene sequence: CDR1 SGHRS, CDR2 YFSETQ. V shed 4 bases and J 3 bases; nucleotides not matched to a gene: 2. CDR3 sequence (DNA): TGCGCCAGCAGCACGGACAGGGAAGAGACCCAGTACTTC. Encoded protein: CASSTDREETQYF.

This clone came up a few times. The chain employs TRBV5-6 and TRBJ2-7; 7 positions match TRBD2. The CDR3 consists of 14 residues. V was clipped by 0 bases and J by 3 bases; unmatched bases: 3. In germline, CDR1 is SGHDT, CDR2 YYEEEE. CDR3 loop: CASSLGGDYYEQYF. The CDR3 DNA reads as TGTGCCAGCAGCTTGGGAGGGGACTACTACGAGCAGTACTTC.

This clone was found a few times. The chain employs TRBV10-2 and TRBJ1-6; D is perhaps TRBD1 (5 bases). The CDR3 totals 19 residues. Germline CDR1 is WSHSY and CDR2 is SAAADI. V gave up 0 bases and J gave up 5 bases, with 20 bases separating them. The CDR3 loop is CASSESPGYETLHNSPLHF. CDR3 sequence (DNA): TGCGCCAGCAGTGAGTCGCCAGGGTATGAGACCTTACATAATTCACCCCTCCACTTT.

The chain links TRBV5-4 to TRBJ1-1; 7 bases agree with TRBD1. The germline V gene has CDR1 SGHNT and CDR2 YYREEE (reference sequence). Trimming took 3 bases from V and 4 from J; bases not matched to a gene: 12. The CDR3 spans 16 residues. Here the CDR3 DNA reads TGTGCCAGCAGCTACTTCCCCTCAGGGACAGTCACTGAAGCTTTCTTT. Translation: CASSYFPSGTVTEAFF.

The V gene is TRBV20-1, the J gene TRBJ2-7; possible D gene TRBD1, 5 bases. Trimming took off 5 bases at V and 4 bases at J, with 9 bases between the two ends. The CDR3 has 11 amino acids. CDR1 DFQATT and CDR2 SNEGSKA come from the germline V gene (reference sequence). CDR3 in DNA: TGCAGTGCTGACAGCACGTACGAGCAGTACTTC. Amino acids: CSADSTYEQYF.

V usage is TRBV29-1 and J usage is TRBJ1-2; 8 positions agree with TRBD1. Looked up from germline, CDR1 is SQVTM and CDR2 is ANQGSEA. This CDR3 comprises 16 residues. V lost 6 bases to trimming and J lost 4 bases; unmatched junction nucleotides: 16. The CDR3 DNA reads as TGCAGCGTCCCGGACAGGGAAGATGGTGGCGTCTATGGCTACACCTTC. This translates into CSVPDREDGGVYGYTF.

This chain joins TRBV6-1 and TRBJ2-7; tentative D call: TRBD1 (5 bases). The CDR3 extends over 13 amino acids. Germline V gene sequence: CDR1 MNHNS, CDR2 SASEGT. The V and J ends lost 10 bases and 0 bases respectively, with 13 bases between them. The CDR3 spells CAIQQESSYEQYF. The CDR3 DNA reads TGTGCCATCCAACAGGAGAGCTCCTACGAGCAGTACTTC.

This chain connects TRBV9 to TRBJ1-3, with 8 positions matching TRBD1. The CDR3 covers 17 residues. From germline, CDR1 is SGDLS and CDR2 YYNGEE. The junction had 8 bases not matched to a gene; V was cut back by 0 bases and J by 3 bases. The CDR3 loop is CASSVDWTGFFGNTIYF. The CDR3 DNA sequence: TGTGCCAGCAGCGTAGACTGGACAGGGTTTTTTGGAAACACCATATATTTT.

This CDR3 is CASSDATGSPGGHTEAFF. CDR3 DNA: TGTGCCAGCAGCGACGCTACAGGGTCCCCCGGTGGACACACTGAAGCTTTCTTT. This chain joins TRBV2 and TRBJ1-1; the D gene is possibly TRBD1 (6 bases). Trimming removed 6 bases at V and 3 bases at J, with 26 bases between. CDR3 length equals 18 residues. Germline values: CDR1 SNHLY, CDR2 FYNNEI.

This clone was seen a handful of times. The V call is TRBV28, the J call TRBJ2-1; the D gene is possibly TRBD2 (7 bases). CDR1 is MDHEN and CDR2 is SYDVKM in the germline V gene. The V end lost 6 bases, the J end lost 4 bases, and 19 bases lay between the germline ends. CDR3 length equals 16 residues. This CDR3 is CASSSGGPRGYNEQFF. CDR3 in DNA: TGTGCCAGCAGCTCCGGGGGGCCTCGTGGGTACAATGAGCAGTTCTTC.

J is TRBJ2-2 and V is TRBV27; D is possibly TRBD1 (5 bases). Trimming took 4 bases from V and 5 from J, leaving 17 bases between them. The CDR3 contains 16 residues. The germline CDR1 and CDR2 sequences are MNHEY and SMNVEV (reference sequence). This CDR3 reads CASSSQAPLGTGELFF. In DNA, the CDR3 is TGTGCCAGCAGTTCACAGGCACCACTCGGGACCGGGGAGCTGTTTTTT.